This TCR beta chain was sequenced for a study of blood T cell repertoires in COVID-19. Across the study: Spain, Italy and the United States supplied samples that represented acute and convalescent COVID-19.

This clone is a singleton in its sample. CDR1 and CDR2 from the germline V gene are SQVTM and ANQGSEA. CDR3 length: 13 amino acids. Trimming removed 5 bases from V and 4 bases from J; junction bases left unmatched: 5. A Seattle source enrolled patients during active infection and followed them longitudinally. In the original workflow: Estimation of nucleated cell counts relied on the amplification of reference gene primers. Clones were read by immunoSEQ multiplex PCR, and TCRdb kept only the in-frame ones, dropping some. That table supplies the V and J calls and clone size; D and trimming were determined from the DNA. The sample comprises around 310,000 clones, roughly 89% of which are singletons, and around 1% rests with the top ten.

The TCR originated in a woman in her forties with COVID-19, enrolled during active disease. This chain joins TRBV29-1 and TRBJ2-1; TRBD2 agrees at 7 bases. Specimen: peripheral blood. The CDR3: CSVWGGYYNEQFF. The DNA for the CDR3 is TGCAGCGTTTGGGGGGGATATTACAATGAGCAGTTCTTC.